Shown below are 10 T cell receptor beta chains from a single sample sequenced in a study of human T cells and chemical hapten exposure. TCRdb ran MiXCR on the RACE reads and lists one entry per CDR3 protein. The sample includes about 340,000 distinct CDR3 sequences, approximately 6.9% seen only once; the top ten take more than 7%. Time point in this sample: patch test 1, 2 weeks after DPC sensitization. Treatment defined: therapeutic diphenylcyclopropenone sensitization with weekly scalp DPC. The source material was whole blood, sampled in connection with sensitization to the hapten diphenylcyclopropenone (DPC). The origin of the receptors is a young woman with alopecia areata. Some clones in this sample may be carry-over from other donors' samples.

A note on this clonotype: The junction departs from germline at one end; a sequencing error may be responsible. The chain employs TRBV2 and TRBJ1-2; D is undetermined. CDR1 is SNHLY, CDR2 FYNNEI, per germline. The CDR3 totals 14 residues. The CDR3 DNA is TGTGCCAGCAGCGAAGGACTAGAGGACTATGGCTACACCTTC. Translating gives CASSEGLEDYGYTF.

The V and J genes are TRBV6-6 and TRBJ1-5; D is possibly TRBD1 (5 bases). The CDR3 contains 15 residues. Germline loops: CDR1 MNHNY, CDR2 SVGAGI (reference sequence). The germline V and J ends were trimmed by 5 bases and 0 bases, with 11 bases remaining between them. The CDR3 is CASSPLGVSNQPQHF. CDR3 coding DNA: TGTGCCAGCAGTCCTTTGGGGGTTAGCAATCAGCCCCAGCATTTT.

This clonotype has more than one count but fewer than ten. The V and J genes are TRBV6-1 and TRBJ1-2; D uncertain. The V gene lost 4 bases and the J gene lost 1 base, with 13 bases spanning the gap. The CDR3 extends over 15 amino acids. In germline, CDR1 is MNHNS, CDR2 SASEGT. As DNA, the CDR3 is TGTGCCAGCAGTGTAAGAGGAGTCCTTAACTATGGCTACACCTTC. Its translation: CASSVRGVLNYGYTF.

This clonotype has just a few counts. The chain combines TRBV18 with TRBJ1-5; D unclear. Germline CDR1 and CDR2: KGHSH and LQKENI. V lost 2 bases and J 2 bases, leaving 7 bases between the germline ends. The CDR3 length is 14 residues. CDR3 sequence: CASSPGVRNQPQHF. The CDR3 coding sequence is TGTGCCAGCTCACCAGGGGTACGCAATCAGCCCCAGCATTTT.

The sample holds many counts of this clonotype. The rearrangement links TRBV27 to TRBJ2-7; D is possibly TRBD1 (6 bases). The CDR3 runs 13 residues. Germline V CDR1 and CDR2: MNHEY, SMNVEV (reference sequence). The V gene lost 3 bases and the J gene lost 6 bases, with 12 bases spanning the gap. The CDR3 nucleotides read TGTGCCAGCAGTTTGTTACAGGGATCCGAGCAGTACTTC. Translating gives CASSLLQGSEQYF.

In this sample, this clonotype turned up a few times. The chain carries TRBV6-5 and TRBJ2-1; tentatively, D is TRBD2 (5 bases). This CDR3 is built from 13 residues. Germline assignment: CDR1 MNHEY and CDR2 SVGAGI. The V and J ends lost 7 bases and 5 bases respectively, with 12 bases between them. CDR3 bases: TGTGCCAGCACCCGGGGTGAGGACAATGAGCAGTTCTTC. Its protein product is CASTRGEDNEQFF.

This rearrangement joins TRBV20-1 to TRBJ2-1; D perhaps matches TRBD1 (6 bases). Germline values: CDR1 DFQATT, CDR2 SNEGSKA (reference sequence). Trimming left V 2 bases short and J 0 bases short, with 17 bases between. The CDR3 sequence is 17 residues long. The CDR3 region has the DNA TGCAGTGCTAGAATTCCCGGGACACGGAGCTCCTACAATGAGCAGTTCTTC. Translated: CSARIPGTRSSYNEQFF.

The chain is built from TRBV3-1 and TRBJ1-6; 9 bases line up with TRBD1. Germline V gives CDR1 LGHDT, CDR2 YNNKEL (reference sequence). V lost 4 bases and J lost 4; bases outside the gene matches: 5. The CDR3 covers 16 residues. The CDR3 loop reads CASSLGQGLYNSPLHF. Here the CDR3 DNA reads TGTGCCAGCAGCCTCGGACAGGGGCTGTATAATTCACCCCTCCACTTT.

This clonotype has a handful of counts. CDR3 amino acids: CASSNTAANYGYTF. Here the CDR3 DNA reads TGTGCCAGTAGTAATACAGCAGCTAACTATGGCTACACCTTC. V is TRBV19 and J is TRBJ1-2; D gene unclear. In germline, CDR1 is LNHDA, CDR2 SQIVND (reference sequence). V was clipped by 4 bases and J by 0 bases, with 9 bases between them. This CDR3 is 14 amino acids long.

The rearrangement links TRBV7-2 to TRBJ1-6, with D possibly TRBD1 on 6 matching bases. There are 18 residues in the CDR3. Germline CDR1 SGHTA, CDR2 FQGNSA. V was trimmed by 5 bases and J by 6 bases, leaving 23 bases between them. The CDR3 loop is CASSPRAFTGTFNSPLHF. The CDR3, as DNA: TGTGCCAGCAGCCCTAGGGCTTTTACCGGGACATTTAATTCACCCCTCCACTTT.